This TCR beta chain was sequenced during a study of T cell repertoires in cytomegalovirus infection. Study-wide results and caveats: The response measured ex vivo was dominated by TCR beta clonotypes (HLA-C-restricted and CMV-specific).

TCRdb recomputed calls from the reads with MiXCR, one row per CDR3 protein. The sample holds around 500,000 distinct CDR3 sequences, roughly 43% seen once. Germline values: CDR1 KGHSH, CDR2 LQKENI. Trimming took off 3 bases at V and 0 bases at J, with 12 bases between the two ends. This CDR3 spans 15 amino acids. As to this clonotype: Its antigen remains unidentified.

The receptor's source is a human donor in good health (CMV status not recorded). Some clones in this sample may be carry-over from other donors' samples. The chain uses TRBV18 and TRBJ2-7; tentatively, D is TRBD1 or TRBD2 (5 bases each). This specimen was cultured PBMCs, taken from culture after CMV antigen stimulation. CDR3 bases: TGTGCCAGCTCACCCGGGCCAGGGAGCTCCTACGAGCAGTACTTC. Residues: CASSPGPGSSYEQYF. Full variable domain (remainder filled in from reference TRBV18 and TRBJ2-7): NAGVMQNPRHLVRRRGQEARLRCSPMKGHSHVYWYRQLPEEGLKFMVYLQKENIIDESGMPKERFSAEFPKEGPSILRIQQVVRGDSAAYFCASSPGPGSSYEQYFGPGTRLTVT.